The 29 T cell receptor beta chains below come from one sample, sequenced in a study of OX40 agonist ivuxolimab in advanced cancers. Only in-frame clones appear in the TCRdb table, and some are missing; sequencing was by immunoSEQ multiplex PCR. The sample lists some 77,000 clones, 85% to 90% seen once, with 0.9% to 1.2% in the top ten. Sample: CD4+ or CD8+ T cells sorted from blood, taken in a trial of the OX40 agonist ivuxolimab. These receptors came from an adult with an advanced solid tumor such as melanoma, head and neck, liver or kidney cancer.

The V gene is TRBV5-8, the J gene TRBJ1-5; 7 nucleotides agree with TRBD1. The CDR3 covers 15 residues. J was trimmed by 0 bases and V by 4 bases; bases with no gene match: 4. Per germline, CDR1 SGHTS and CDR2 YDEGEE. This CDR3 is CASSPGTVSNQPQHF. For the CDR3, the DNA is TGTGCCAGCAGCCCAGGGACAGTTAGCAATCAGCCCCAGCATTTT.

The chain employs TRBV18 and TRBJ2-3; 8 bases are a match to TRBD2. V trimming: 3 bases; J trimming: 2 bases; junction bases outside the gene matches: 7. The CDR3 has 16 residues. The germline gives CDR1 KGHSH, CDR2 LQKENI. CDR3 DNA: TGTGCCAGCTCACCCCGAAGTAGCGGGATCACAGATACGCAGTATTTT. Translating it yields CASSPRSSGITDTQYF.

The V and J genes are TRBV29-1 and TRBJ1-4; D is possibly TRBD1 (6 bases). CDR1 is SQVTM and CDR2 is ANQGSEA in the germline V gene. This CDR3 has 14 amino acids. V lost 4 bases and J 7 bases, leaving 16 bases between the germline ends. CDR3 in DNA: TGCAGCGTTGTCCGGGCAGGGGTAGGTGAAAAACTGTTTTTT. This sequence encodes CSVVRAGVGEKLFF.

This chain joins TRBV6-6 and TRBJ2-2, with 8 bases matching TRBD1. Germline CDR1 is MNHNY and CDR2 is SVGAGI (reference sequence). V trimming: 10 bases; J trimming: 3 bases; junction bases outside the gene matches: 4. This CDR3 comprises 13 residues. The CDR3, as DNA: TGTGCCACTCAGGGGGCGGACACCGGGGAGCTGTTTTTT. This encodes CATQGADTGELFF.

CDR3 protein: CASSSGLGVGDTQYF. The DNA of the CDR3 is TGTGCCAGCAGCTCCGGACTGGGTGTGGGAGATACGCAGTATTTT. The chain uses TRBV7-3 and TRBJ2-3; a weak D match, TRBD2 (5 bases). Per the germline V gene, CDR1 is SGHTA and CDR2 is FQGTGA. CDR3 length: 15 residues. The V and J ends lost 4 bases and 5 bases respectively, with 16 bases between them.

Here the CDR3 DNA reads TGTGCCAGCAGCTTTAGCCTGGGTCGGTACGAGCAGTACTTC. As protein: CASSFSLGRYEQYF. The chain uses TRBV5-6 and TRBJ2-7; D is unresolved. V lost 2 bases and J lost 4, with 13 bases in between. Germline V gene lookup returns CDR1 SGHDT and CDR2 YYEEEE. CDR3 length equals 14 residues.

The rearrangement joins TRBV6-5 to TRBJ2-7, with 7 bases aligning to TRBD2. CDR3 length equals 13 residues. V lost 4 bases and J lost 4; bases outside the gene matches: 4. Looked up from germline, CDR1 is MNHEY and CDR2 is SVGAGI. The CDR3 protein is CASSSSGTYEQYF. Here the CDR3 DNA reads TGTGCCAGCAGTTCTAGCGGCACTTACGAGCAGTACTTC.

This chain connects TRBV13 to TRBJ1-3; D gene ambiguous. This CDR3 has 11 residues. V was pared by 5 bases and J by 6 bases, with 5 bases between. Per the germline V gene, CDR1 is PRHDT and CDR2 is FYEKMQ (reference sequence). The CDR3, as DNA: TGTGCCAGCAGCGTGGAAAACACCATATATTTT. Protein product: CASSVENTIYF.

Comment on this clone: Additional DNA sequences in this sample encode the identical CDR3. The chain employs TRBV18 and TRBJ1-1; 7 nucleotides line up with TRBD1. CDR1 is KGHSH and CDR2 is LQKENI in the germline V gene. The CDR3 covers 13 residues. Trimming at V came to 3 bases and at J to 3 bases, leaving 1 base not matched to a gene. The DNA of the CDR3 is TGTGCCAGCTCACCCGGACAGGACACTGAAGCTTTCTTT. Amino acids: CASSPGQDTEAFF.

The J gene is TRBJ1-2, the V gene TRBV2; D is undetermined. This CDR3 is 14 amino acids long. Germline V CDR1 and CDR2: SNHLY, FYNNEI. The V end was cut by 6 bases, the J end by 0 bases, with 11 bases between. Here the CDR3 DNA reads TGTGCCAGCAGCGCCCGGACGACTAACTATGGCTACACCTTC. Translated: CASSARTTNYGYTF.

This clone was detected only a few times. The J gene is TRBJ1-2, the V gene TRBV2; D is possibly TRBD1 (5 bases). Deletions cut 4 bases from V and 7 bases from J, with 13 bases between. The CDR3 consists of 13 residues. CDR1 and CDR2 from the germline V gene are SNHLY and FYNNEI. CDR3 in DNA: TGTGCCAGCAGTGTAGACAGCCGTCTTGGCTACACCTTC. Translating it yields CASSVDSRLGYTF.

This chain uses TRBV19 with TRBJ2-4; unclear D gene. Trimming stripped 6 bases from V and 3 bases from J, with 15 bases between. CDR1 and CDR2 (germline): LNHDA, SQIVND (reference sequence). The CDR3 is 15 residues long. DNA of the CDR3: TGTGCCAGTAGCTTCGATCCCCGGGTCAAAAACATTCAGTACTTC. This sequence encodes CASSFDPRVKNIQYF.

This clone appeared a single time. V and J are TRBV18 and TRBJ1-1; 11 bases align to TRBD1. Germline V lookup: CDR1 KGHSH, CDR2 LQKENI. The CDR3 is made up of 16 amino acids. J was trimmed by 0 bases and V by 4 bases; bases with no gene match: 4. The CDR3 coding sequence is TGTGCCAGCTCACAGACGGACAGGGGGCTGAACACTGAAGCTTTCTTT. The encoded protein is CASSQTDRGLNTEAFF.

The rearrangement links TRBV19 to TRBJ1-5; D gene unclear. V gave up 7 bases and J gave up 0 bases, with 7 bases separating them. The CDR3 is 13 residues long. Germline values: CDR1 LNHDA, CDR2 SQIVND (reference sequence). The CDR3 protein is CASNGYSNQPQHF. CDR3 bases: TGTGCCAGTAACGGTTATAGCAATCAGCCCCAGCATTTT.

This clone was detected only once. This chain uses TRBV7-6 with TRBJ1-1; D not resolved. Trimming removed 2 bases from V and 1 base from J, with 8 bases in between. CDR1 SGHVS and CDR2 FNYEAQ come from the germline V gene. The CDR3 has 14 residues. CDR3 in DNA: TGTGCCAGCAGCTTACGGGCAGCGAACACTGAAGCTTTCTTT. Translating gives CASSLRAANTEAFF.

Comment on this clone: Additional DNA sequences in this sample encode the identical CDR3. CDR3 in DNA: TGTGCCAGCTCACTACAGGGGGACACTGAAGCTTTCTTT. Its translation: CASSLQGDTEAFF. The chain links TRBV18 to TRBJ1-1, with TRBD1 identical over 8 bases. The CDR3 is 13 amino acids. Germline V gives CDR1 KGHSH, CDR2 LQKENI. The J segment lost 3 bases and the V segment lost 4 bases, leaving 1 base of the junction unmatched.

This clone was counted a few times. This chain uses TRBV5-1 with TRBJ2-1; a possible D gene is TRBD1 (6 bases). V lost 4 bases to trimming and J lost 2 bases, with 10 bases between them. Per germline, CDR1 SGHRS and CDR2 YFSETQ. This CDR3 has 14 amino acids. As DNA, the CDR3 is TGCGCCAGCAGCGAGGACAGCACCTACAATGAGCAGTTCTTC. It translates to CASSEDSTYNEQFF.

This chain connects TRBV5-6 to TRBJ2-7; D is perhaps TRBD2 (6 bases). In germline, CDR1 is SGHDT, CDR2 YYEEEE. Trimming removed 4 bases at V and 2 bases at J, with 13 bases between. The CDR3 is 14 residues long. In DNA form, the CDR3 reads TGTGCCAGCAGCCCCCTAGCGAACCCCTACGAGCAGTACTTC. Translating gives CASSPLANPYEQYF. Full variable domain (missing parts from reference TRBV5-6 and TRBJ2-7): DAGVTQSPTHLIKTRGQQVTLRCSPKSGHDTVSWYQQALGQGPQFIFQYYEEEERQRGNFPDRFSGHQFPNYSSELNVNALLLGDSALYLCASSPLANPYEQYFGPGTRLTVT.

The chain has TRBV10-3 and TRBJ2-3, with D perhaps TRBD1 (6 bases). V was clipped by 7 bases and J by 2 bases, with 16 bases between them. The germline V gene encodes CDR1 ENHRY and CDR2 SYGVKD. The CDR3 has 15 residues. For the CDR3, the DNA is TGTGCCATCAACCTTCGGGACACCGACACAGATACGCAGTATTTT. Encoded protein: CAINLRDTDTDTQYF.

The chain combines TRBV6-5 with TRBJ1-5, with a tentative D call TRBD1 (5 bases). The CDR3 has 13 amino acids. Deletions cut 6 bases from V and 1 base from J, with 7 bases between. Germline V gene lookup returns CDR1 MNHEY and CDR2 SVGAGI. The DNA of the CDR3 is TGTGCCAGCAGCCGGGACAGCAATCAGCCCCAGCATTTT. Protein product: CASSRDSNQPQHF.

The V call is TRBV5-1, the J call TRBJ2-7; D gene ambiguous. V shed 4 bases and J shed 0 bases, with 20 bases lying between them. Per germline, CDR1 SGHRS and CDR2 YFSETQ. The CDR3 totals 17 residues. For the CDR3, the DNA is TGCGCCAGCAGCCCCGGCGGTAGAGGTTTACTCTCCTACGAGCAGTACTTC. It is translated as CASSPGGRGLLSYEQYF.

V usage is TRBV7-6 and J usage is TRBJ2-5; no clear D. CDR1 is SGHVS, CDR2 FNYEAQ, per germline. V was shortened by 1 base and J by 4 bases, with 7 bases between the two germline ends. CDR3 length equals 13 residues. In DNA form, the CDR3 reads TGTGCCAGCAGCTTAGTTGAGCGAGAGACCCAGTACTTC. This translates into CASSLVERETQYF.

This CDR3 reads CASTGQNQETQYF. The CDR3 nucleotides read TGCGCCAGTACCGGACAGAACCAAGAGACCCAGTACTTC. The rearrangement links TRBV5-1 to TRBJ2-5; D might be TRBD1 (6 bases). Per germline, CDR1 SGHRS and CDR2 YFSETQ. The CDR3 is made up of 13 amino acids. V lost 8 bases to trimming and J lost 0 bases, with 11 bases between them. The full variable domain, its missing parts supplied by reference TRBV5-1 and TRBJ2-5, is KAGVTQTPRYLIKTRGQQVTLSCSPISGHRSVSWYQQTPGQGLQFLFEYFSETQRNKGNFPGRFSGRQFSNSRSEMNVSTLELGDSALYLCASTGQNQETQYFGPGTRLLVL.

The V and J genes are TRBV11-3 and TRBJ1-1; 7 nucleotides line up with TRBD1. Trimming removed 4 bases from V and 5 bases from J; junction bases left unmatched: 16. CDR3 size: 17 residues. CDR1 is SGHNT, CDR2 YENEEA, per germline. The CDR3 reads CASSSPGQASCATEAFF. The CDR3, as DNA: TGTGCCAGCAGCTCTCCCGGACAGGCGTCATGCGCAACTGAAGCTTTCTTT.

The gene calls are TRBV5-1 and TRBJ2-3, with D unclear. Germline V gives CDR1 SGHRS, CDR2 YFSETQ. With 1 base removed from V and 3 bases from J, the gap between germline ends came to 6 bases. The CDR3 contains 13 residues. The CDR3 DNA reads TGCGCCAGCAGCTTGTTGGGAACAGATACGCAGTATTTT. Translating it yields CASSLLGTDTQYF.

The chain couples TRBV9 to TRBJ2-1, with D maybe TRBD1 (7 bases). The CDR3 extends over 19 amino acids. Trimming took off 3 bases at V and 1 base at J, with 23 bases between the two ends. The germline CDR1 and CDR2 sequences are SGDLS and YYNGEE. For the CDR3, the DNA is TGTGCCAGCAGCGCCCAGGGGGGACTGAGCTATGGTTCCTACAATGAGCAGTTCTTC. Translation: CASSAQGGLSYGSYNEQFF. Full variable domain (outside the CDR3, taken from reference TRBV9 and TRBJ2-1): DSGVTQTPKHLITATGQRVTLRCSPRSGDLSVYWYQQSLDQGLQFLIQYYNGEERAKGNILERFSAQQFPDLHSELNLSSLELGDSALYFCASSAQGGLSYGSYNEQFFGPGTRLTVL.

J is TRBJ2-1 and V is TRBV5-4; 11 bases align to TRBD2. J was trimmed by 8 bases and V by 2 bases; bases with no gene match: 6. The CDR3 has 15 amino acids. Germline assignment: CDR1 SGHNT and CDR2 YYREEE (reference sequence). CDR3: CASSFSGRATDEQFF. CDR3 DNA sequence: TGTGCCAGCAGCTTTAGCGGGAGGGCCACGGATGAGCAGTTCTTC.

This chain uses TRBV28 with TRBJ2-6, with TRBD2 matching 8 bases. Trimming cost V 6 bases and J 2 bases; bases outside gene matches: 15. The length of the CDR3 is 19 residues. CDR1 and CDR2 from the germline V gene are MDHEN and SYDVKM. This CDR3 is CASSPTANGRGAGANVLTF. In DNA form, the CDR3 reads TGTGCCAGCAGCCCTACAGCAAACGGGAGGGGGGCTGGGGCCAACGTCCTGACTTTC.

The chain combines TRBV9 with TRBJ2-3; D remains ambiguous. V lost 4 bases and J lost 6, with 9 bases in between. From germline, CDR1 is SGDLS and CDR2 YYNGEE. The CDR3 runs 12 residues. CDR3 amino acids: CASSPFGDTQYF. The DNA for the CDR3 is TGTGCCAGCAGCCCGTTTGGGGATACGCAGTATTTT. Full variable domain (rest looked up from reference TRBV9 and TRBJ2-3): DSGVTQTPKHLITATGQRVTLRCSPRSGDLSVYWYQQSLDQGLQFLIQYYNGEERAKGNILERFSAQQFPDLHSELNLSSLELGDSALYFCASSPFGDTQYFGPGTRLTVL.